Listed below are T cell receptor beta chains from one sample, sequenced in a study of molecular identifiers for immune sequencing clone quantification. One entry per CDR3 protein, called by TCRdb with MiXCR from the PCR reads. The sample records about half a million distinct CDR3 sequences, around 21% being singletons. Material for sequencing was naive CD8+ T cells from blood, with Jurkat cell RNA spiked in. These receptor sequences come from a human donor in good health. Some libraries in this study had Jurkat cell RNA spiked in. CDR3s include the opening cysteine and the closing phenylalanine or tryptophan. A D gene is named only where the DNA matches it firmly. The size field is filled for only some rows; it gives once, few, many or a size class.

D gene,V gene,clone size,J gene,CDR3 protein,CDR3 DNA
TRBD2,TRBV29-1,many,TRBJ2-3,CSVDTSGRRTDTQYF,TGCAGCGTCGACACTAGCGGGCGTCGCACAGATACGCAGTATTTT
TRBD1,TRBV7-9,NA,TRBJ2-7,CACRSLRDSYYEQYF,TGTGCCTGCAGATCCTTGAGGGACAGCTACTACGAGCAGTACTTC
TRBD2,TRBV27,NA,TRBJ2-2,CASSDSGRGTGELFF,TGTGCCAGCAGTGATAGCGGGAGAGGTACCGGGGAGCTGTTTTTT
TRBD1,TRBV7-9,NA,TRBJ2-7,CASSHPGTVPYEQYF,TGTGCCAGCAGCCATCCCGGGACAGTACCCTACGAGCAGTACTTC
TRBD1,TRBV2,NA,TRBJ2-3,CASSDAGGVSGTDTQYF,TGTGCCAGCAGTGATGCAGGGGGCGTGAGTGGCACAGATACGCAGTATTTT
NA,TRBV20-1,few,TRBJ2-5,CSARDGWGGIGETQYF,TGCAGTGCTAGAGATGGTTGGGGGGGCATTGGAGAGACCCAGTACTTC
TRBD1,TRBV10-3,many,TRBJ1-5,CAISEGTENQPQHF,TGTGCCATCAGTGAGGGGACAGAGAATCAGCCCCAGCATTTT
NA,TRBV2,NA,TRBJ2-5,CASSGPEGSYWETQYF,TGTGCCAGCAGCGGTCCCGAGGGGTCCTACTGGGAGACCCAGTACTTC
NA,TRBV28,few,TRBJ2-7,CASSLQNREYEQYF,TGTGCCAGCAGTTTACAGAATCGGGAGTACGAGCAGTACTTC
TRBD1,TRBV28,many,TRBJ2-2,CASSPTRDRGLPGELFF,TGTGCCAGCAGTCCAACCAGGGACAGGGGGCTCCCTGGGGAGCTGTTTTTT
NA,TRBV6-4,few,TRBJ2-1,CASSDNNEQFF,TGTGCCAGCAGCGATAACAATGAGCAGTTCTTC
NA,TRBV4-2,NA,TRBJ2-7,CASSPPDRAHEQYF,TGTGCCAGCAGCCCACCAGACCGTGCTCACGAGCAGTACTTC
TRBD2,TRBV28,few,TRBJ2-7,CASYGRGSYEQYF,TGTGCCAGCTACGGGAGGGGCTCCTACGAGCAGTACTTC
NA,TRBV20-1,NA,TRBJ2-3,CSAGTTGTLTDTQYF,TGCAGTGCCGGAACAACCGGGACCCTAACAGATACGCAGTATTTT
NA,TRBV3-1,NA,TRBJ2-5,CASSRRTRSEETQYF,TGTGCCAGCAGTCGAAGGACCAGATCGGAAGAGACCCAGTACTTC
TRBD2,TRBV7-6,NA,TRBJ2-5,CASSLVVGGAETQYF,TGTGCCAGCAGCTTAGTGGTCGGGGGGGCCGAGACCCAGTACTTC
NA,TRBV24-1,NA,TRBJ2-1,CATSDPTGTSYNEQFF,TGTGCCACCAGTGATCCTACAGGGACTTCTTACAATGAGCAGTTCTTC
NA,TRBV10-3,few,TRBJ2-7,CAISETDRNYEQYF,TGTGCCATCAGTGAGACGGACAGAAACTACGAGCAGTACTTC
NA,TRBV2,many,TRBJ1-1,CASSEALVGRQNTEAFF,TGTGCCAGCAGTGAAGCGCTAGTGGGTCGTCAGAACACTGAAGCTTTCTTT
NA,TRBV27,few,TRBJ1-1,CASSPYPTVPREAFF,TGTGCCAGCAGTCCATACCCGACAGTACCCCGAGAAGCTTTCTTT
TRBD2,TRBV29-1,NA,TRBJ2-2,CSVETNGGITGELFF,TGCAGCGTTGAGACGAACGGGGGGATCACCGGGGAGCTGTTCTTT
NA,TRBV18,many,TRBJ1-1,CASSYRMNTEAFF,TGTGCCAGCTCATATAGGATGAACACTGAAGCTTTCTTT
NA,TRBV9,many,TRBJ1-5,CASSVASGGPQHF,TGTGCCAGCAGCGTAGCTTCAGGAGGGCCCCAGCATTTT
TRBD2,TRBV6-5,many,TRBJ2-7,CASSVGLAVYEQYF,TGTGCCAGCAGTGTGGGACTAGCGGTCTACGAGCAGTACTTC
TRBD2,TRBV5-1,few,TRBJ2-3,CASSPWTSGRAGGPTDTQYF,TGCGCCAGCAGCCCCTGGACTAGCGGGAGAGCGGGGGGTCCCACAGATACGCAGTATTTT
NA,TRBV6-5,few,TRBJ2-4,CASSYGYVQYF,TGTGCCAGCAGTTACGGGTACGTTCAGTACTTC
TRBD1,TRBV7-6,NA,TRBJ2-5,CASSLPGQGGETQYF,TGTGCCAGCAGCTTACCAGGACAGGGGGGGGAGACCCAGTACTTC
NA,TRBV19,many,TRBJ2-2,CASRPGVNTGELFF,TGTGCCAGTAGACCAGGGGTTAACACCGGGGAGCTGTTTTTT
NA,TRBV14,few,TRBJ1-1,CASRSHMSQGTEAFF,TGTGCCAGCAGAAGCCACATGTCGCAGGGCACTGAAGCTTTCTTT
NA,TRBV29-1,few,TRBJ1-6,CSALTDGDSPLHF,TGCAGCGCCCTGACGGACGGTGATTCACCCCTCCACTTT
NA,TRBV20-1,NA,TRBJ1-5,CSAREGGSNQPQHF,TGCAGTGCTAGAGAAGGGGGAAGCAATCAGCCCCAGCATTTT